This entry lists 9 T cell receptor beta chains sequenced from one sample in a study of cytotoxic CD8 clonotypes in ibrutinib-treated CLL (dated by TCRdb to about 2021). Explained via the paper, the time point label denotes: approximately eleven months on ibrutinib. The library was built by means of the immunoSEQ multiplex PCR assay. TCRdb took over this immuneACCESS table, retaining in-frame rearrangements with V and J assigned. Such tables are incomplete; in checked studies, under half of the missing clones stem from an unresolved V gene, and the remainder is unexplained. Across this sample there are about 68,000 clones, with 68% seen only once. Around 5.8% of the sample is in the top ten clones. This specimen was PBMCs, taken after 12 months of ibrutinib treatment. These receptors were taken from a human donor with chronic lymphocytic leukemia.

This rearrangement joins TRBV7-2 to TRBJ2-1; TRBD2 matches at 9 bases. V lost 0 bases to trimming and J lost 7 bases; unmatched junction nucleotides: 10. In germline, CDR1 is SGHTA, CDR2 FQGNSA. This CDR3 is 17 amino acids long. The CDR3 DNA is TGTGCCAGCAGCTTAGCGTTTGCGGGGGGGCTTGTGAATGAGCAGTTCTTC. As protein: CASSLAFAGGLVNEQFF.

The genes are TRBV5-6 and TRBJ2-6; D assignment may be TRBD1 or TRBD2 (5 bases each). Trimming left V 3 bases short and J 1 base short, with 8 bases between. CDR3 length: 15 residues. CDR1 is SGHDT and CDR2 is YYEEEE in the germline V gene. The CDR3 loop is CASSSGLSGANVLTF. Written as DNA, the CDR3 is TGTGCCAGCAGCTCGGGGCTTTCTGGGGCCAACGTCCTGACTTTC.

In DNA form, the CDR3 reads TGTGCCAGCAGAGTTTTGGGGGAACCCCTCCACTTT. This encodes CASRVLGEPLHF. V is TRBV27 and J is TRBJ1-6; tentatively, D is TRBD1 (5 bases). Germline V CDR1 and CDR2: MNHEY, SMNVEV (reference sequence). Trimming pared 6 bases from V and 12 bases from J, leaving 12 bases between. CDR3 length: 12 amino acids.

V is TRBV18 and J is TRBJ2-7; TRBD1 aligns across 7 bases. CDR3 length equals 16 residues. V lost 3 bases to trimming and J lost 0 bases; unmatched junction nucleotides: 8. The germline V gene encodes CDR1 KGHSH and CDR2 LQKENI. CDR3 bases: TGTGCCAGCTCACCGGTCCCCGGACAGGTCTCCTACGAGCAGTACTTC. Translation gives CASSPVPGQVSYEQYF.

The genes are TRBV29-1 and TRBJ1-2, with D perhaps matching TRBD1 (6 bases). Germline V gene sequence: CDR1 SQVTM, CDR2 ANQGSEA. V was clipped by 5 bases and J by 8 bases, with 9 bases between them. The CDR3 loop spans 10 amino acids. The DNA for the CDR3 is TGCAGCGTTCAGGGGCCCGGCTACACCTTC. Translating gives CSVQGPGYTF.

The chain carries TRBV30 and TRBJ1-5; 8 bases are a match to TRBD1. This CDR3 has 17 residues. V gave up 1 base and J gave up 2 bases; unmatched junction bases: 10. CDR1 and CDR2 from the germline V gene are GTSNPN and SVGIG (reference sequence). CDR3 loop: CAWSEGPLTGGNQPQHF. In DNA form, the CDR3 reads TGTGCCTGGAGTGAGGGCCCCCTGACAGGGGGCAATCAGCCCCAGCATTTT.

This clone was counted a few times. The chain is built from TRBV2 and TRBJ2-3; 10 positions match TRBD2. The V segment lost 7 bases and the J segment 2 bases; nucleotides outside the gene matches: 6. The germline CDR1 and CDR2 sequences are SNHLY and FYNNEI. This CDR3 has 15 amino acids. The CDR3 protein is CASTPAGGFTDTQYF. The CDR3 bases are TGTGCCAGCACCCCAGCGGGGGGGTTCACAGATACGCAGTATTTT.

The gene calls are TRBV5-1 and TRBJ1-4; 10 bases are a match to TRBD1. CDR3 length: 16 residues. V gave up 0 bases and J gave up 3 bases; unmatched junction bases: 2. The germline gives CDR1 SGHRS, CDR2 YFSETQ. The CDR3 sequence: CASSLGQGAANEKLFF. CDR3 DNA sequence: TGCGCCAGCAGCTTGGGACAGGGGGCTGCTAATGAAAAACTGTTTTTT.

This clone qualifies as medium-sized. This chain links TRBV4-1 with TRBJ1-2; D not resolved. Germline assignment: CDR1 MGHRA and CDR2 YSYEKL. The ends were cut back, 1 base at V and 4 bases at J, with 7 bases in the middle. The CDR3 is 13 residues long. This chain's CDR3 is CASSQGITYGYTF. CDR3 nucleotides: TGCGCCAGCAGCCAAGGGATTACCTATGGCTACACCTTC.